A single sample gave rise to the 8 T cell receptor beta chains below, sequenced in a study of identifying expanded T cells in peripheral blood. Produced via immunoSEQ multiplex PCR; TCRdb's table is partial and in-frame only. The table has approximately 120,000 clones, roughly 82% seen once; the top ten hold approximately 3%. The sample consisted of blood. The receptors originated from a person aged 18 to 70 in good health.

The rearrangement links TRBV30 to TRBJ1-3, with no clear D. Germline V gives CDR1 GTSNPN, CDR2 SVGIG (reference sequence). This CDR3 region has 15 residues. V was pared by 0 bases and J by 0 bases, with 9 bases between. The CDR3 nucleotides are TGTGCCTGGAGTGTAAGGGAGAGCTCTGGAAACACCATATATTTT. It is translated as CAWSVRESSGNTIYF.

The rearrangement uses TRBV12-2 and TRBJ1-3. TRBV12-2 represents a pseudogene. CDR3 size: 13 residues. The CDR3 DNA reads TGTGCAAGTCGCTTACCCCCTGGAAACACCATATATTTT. As protein: CASRLPPGNTIYF.

CDR3 sequence: CSVGSSGANVLTF. DNA for the CDR3: TGCAGCGTTGGCAGCTCTGGGGCCAACGTCCTGACTTTC. This sequence joins TRBV29-1 and TRBJ2-6, with D uncertain. In germline, CDR1 is SQVTM, CDR2 ANQGSEA. The V end was cut by 4 bases, the J end by 0 bases, with 4 bases between. The CDR3 is 13 residues long.

The rearrangement uses TRBV4-1 and TRBJ1-2; TRBD1 might be the D (5 bases). Trimming removed 2 bases at V and 3 bases at J, with 7 bases between. The CDR3 extends over 13 amino acids. Germline V CDR1 and CDR2: MGHRA, YSYEKL. The CDR3 spells CASSQWGDYGYTF. The CDR3 DNA follows: TGCGCCAGCAGCCAATGGGGGGACTATGGCTACACCTTC.

The chain's CDR3 is CASSFTQTTSYEQYF. The CDR3 coding sequence is TGTGCCAGCAGTTTTACGCAAACGACAAGCTACGAGCAGTACTTC. V is TRBV27 and J is TRBJ2-7; D call uncertain. The V gene lost 3 bases and the J gene lost 3 bases, with 15 bases spanning the gap. Germline CDR1 and CDR2: MNHEY and SMNVEV (reference sequence). There are 15 residues in the CDR3.

The chain links TRBV2 to TRBJ1-6; D is ambiguous. Trimming removed 4 bases at V and 5 bases at J, with 15 bases between. Germline-derived CDR1 and CDR2 are SNHLY and FYNNEI. The CDR3 sequence is 16 residues long. DNA of the CDR3: TGTGCCAGCAGTGGGCCCTACAGCGCACATAATTCACCCCTCCACTTT. It codes for CASSGPYSAHNSPLHF.

The rearrangement uses TRBV30 and TRBJ2-7, with 7 bases that match TRBD2. CDR1 and CDR2 (germline): GTSNPN, SVGIG (reference sequence). The CDR3 contains 16 residues. V shed 2 bases and J 3 bases; nucleotides not matched to a gene: 13. For the CDR3, the DNA is TGTGCCTGGAGTCTAGCGGCCGGCACCCGGGGCTACGAGCAGTACTTC. Translating gives CAWSLAAGTRGYEQYF.

V gene TRBV29-1 combines with J gene TRBJ1-5, with 7 nucleotides matching TRBD1. V lost 4 bases and J lost 0; bases outside the gene matches: 3. Germline V gene sequence: CDR1 SQVTM, CDR2 ANQGSEA. This CDR3 is built from 14 residues. Written as DNA, the CDR3 is TGCAGCGTTGCGGGGGACAGTAGCAATCAGCCCCAGCATTTT. Translating it yields CSVAGDSSNQPQHF. The full variable domain, completed using reference TRBV29-1 and TRBJ1-5, is SAVISQKPSRDICQRGTSLTIQCQVDSQVTMMFWYRQQPGQSLTLIATANQGSEATYESGFVIDKFPISRPNLTFSTLTVSNMSPEDSSIYLCSVAGDSSNQPQHFGDGTRLSIL.